This TCR beta chain came from a study of shared clonotypes between healthy human individuals. Profiled with immunoSEQ multiplex PCR; TCRdb holds only in-frame clones, not every one. The sample lists roughly 2.4 million clones; approximately 96% were seen once. Findings of the study overall: Four donors had about 5% of their naive CD4 clonotypes in common.

CDR1 MNHEY and CDR2 SVGAGI come from the germline V gene. V lost 6 bases and J lost 1, with 16 bases in between. The CDR3 length is 15 residues. Notes on this clone: The antigen is undetermined.

Sequencing was carried out using naive CD4+ T cells sorted from blood. This sample's subset: CD45RA+ positively selected. The gene calls are TRBV6-5 and TRBJ2-7; D possibly corresponds to TRBD1 (5 bases). This clonotype was sampled from a man aged 18 to 30 in good health. CDR3 in DNA: TGTGCCAGCAGGGAACAACGGACACCATCCTACGAGCAGTACTTC. Translation gives CASREQRTPSYEQYF.